Below, 12 T cell receptor beta chains from the same sample are listed, as sequenced in a study of blood T cells in healthy people across ages. A second PCR, run for roughly 7 to 11 cycles, used a sample-barcoded 5' primer plus a J-beta primer mix. Each CDR3 protein gets one entry after TCRdb re-called the 5' RACE reads with MiXCR. The table lists over 1,500,000 distinct CDR3 sequences, about 50% of them singletons. Sequenced: blood. These TCRs come from a woman aged 40 to 50 in good health.

This rearrangement joins TRBV5-1 to TRBJ2-5; TRBD2 matches 8 bases. Trimming took 2 bases from V and 5 from J; bases not matched to a gene: 5. Per the germline V gene, CDR1 is SGHRS and CDR2 is YFSETQ. The CDR3 covers 14 residues. The CDR3 protein is CASSFRLAMETQYF. The CDR3 DNA reads TGCGCCAGCAGCTTCCGACTAGCGATGGAGACCCAGTACTTC.

This rearrangement joins TRBV29-1 to TRBJ2-1; TRBD1 or TRBD2 may be the D gene (5 bases each). Trimming pared 6 bases from V and 0 bases from J, leaving 18 bases between. Per the germline V gene, CDR1 is SQVTM and CDR2 is ANQGSEA. The CDR3 covers 16 residues. The CDR3, as DNA: TGCAGCGTGCCACGGGGAATTCAGGGCTCCTACAATGAGCAGTTCTTC. This codes for CSVPRGIQGSYNEQFF.

The chain carries TRBV24-1 and TRBJ2-1; perhaps TRBD1 as D (6 bases). Deletions cut 1 base from V and 6 bases from J, with 9 bases between. From germline, CDR1 is KGHDR and CDR2 SFDVKD. There are 14 residues in the CDR3. Written as DNA, the CDR3 is TGTGCCACCAGTGATTTTACAGGGACCAATGAGCAGTTCTTC. This encodes CATSDFTGTNEQFF.

This clonotype was observed a few times. Just one base apart from a much larger clone, this may be a read error. The chain combines TRBV12-3 or TRBV12-4 with TRBJ1-1; D remains unclear. This CDR3 contains 13 residues. V was clipped by 6 bases and J by 1 base, with 9 bases between them. The CDR3 reads CASRPGENTEAFF. CDR3 sequence (DNA): TGTGCCAGCAGGCCCGGGGAGAACACTGAAGCTTTCTTT.

The V and J genes are TRBV20-1 and TRBJ1-2; possibly TRBD1 for D (5 bases). Germline CDR1 is DFQATT and CDR2 is SNEGSKA (reference sequence). The V end was cut by 3 bases, the J end by 6 bases, with 14 bases between. There are 13 residues in the CDR3. The CDR3: CSASRERDDGYTF. Here the CDR3 DNA reads TGCAGTGCTAGTAGGGAGAGGGACGATGGCTACACCTTC.

In this sample, this clonotype turned up a few times. J is TRBJ2-3 and V is TRBV4-2; TRBD2 agrees at 11 bases. From germline, CDR1 is LGHNA and CDR2 YNFKEQ. The trim removed 0 bases at V and 0 bases at J, leaving 11 bases unmatched. The CDR3 is 20 amino acids. CDR3 residues: CASSQDHLAGGRTSTDTQYF. CDR3 nucleotides: TGTGCCAGCAGCCAAGATCACCTAGCGGGGGGACGAACTAGCACAGATACGCAGTATTTT.

The rearrangement links TRBV20-1 to TRBJ2-7; 8 nucleotides line up with TRBD1. Germline CDR1 reads DFQATT; CDR2 reads SNEGSKA (reference sequence). V shed 6 bases and J 4 bases; nucleotides not matched to a gene: 8. The CDR3 has 13 residues. The CDR3 region is CSAKDRVTYEQYF. For the CDR3, the DNA is TGCAGTGCCAAGGACAGGGTAACATACGAGCAGTACTTC.

The chain joins TRBV14 to TRBJ1-2; D call uncertain. Germline CDR1 reads SGHDN; CDR2 reads FVKESK. V lost 4 bases to trimming and J lost 6 bases, with 12 bases between them. The CDR3 consists of 13 residues. The CDR3 DNA is TGTGCCAGCAGCCCCCACTGGGAGGATGGCTACACCTTC. Translated: CASSPHWEDGYTF.

This clonotype was counted a single time. The chain is built from TRBV5-1 and TRBJ1-6, with D possibly being TRBD1 (5 bases). This CDR3 comprises 16 residues. The V end was cut by 3 bases, the J end by 6 bases, with 16 bases between. Germline values: CDR1 SGHRS, CDR2 YFSETQ. As DNA, the CDR3 is TGCGCCAGCAGCTCTGATGGGGGACTTATTAATTCACCCCTCCACTTT. Translating it yields CASSSDGGLINSPLHF. Combining the CDR3 with reference TRBV5-1 and TRBJ1-6 gives the whole variable domain KAGVTQTPRYLIKTRGQQVTLSCSPISGHRSVSWYQQTPGQGLQFLFEYFSETQRNKGNFPGRFSGRQFSNSRSEMNVSTLELGDSALYLCASSSDGGLINSPLHFGNGTRLTVT.

The chain links TRBV5-5 to TRBJ2-1, with 8 nucleotides matching TRBD1. Germline loops: CDR1 SGHKS, CDR2 YYEKEE (reference sequence). V was pared by 4 bases and J by 3 bases, with 6 bases of the junction left unmatched. CDR3 length equals 15 residues. This CDR3 is CASSGQGALYNEQFF. Here the CDR3 DNA reads TGTGCCAGCAGCGGCCAGGGGGCCCTCTACAATGAGCAGTTCTTC.

The chain employs TRBV5-1 and TRBJ2-7; possible D gene TRBD1, 6 bases. Germline loops: CDR1 SGHRS, CDR2 YFSETQ. Trimming removed 0 bases at V and 0 bases at J, with 10 bases between. The CDR3 loop spans 15 amino acids. CDR3 in amino acids: CASSLALQGSYEQYF. In nucleotides, the CDR3 is TGCGCCAGCAGCTTGGCCTTACAGGGCTCCTACGAGCAGTACTTC.

The chain recombines TRBV24-1 with TRBJ2-5; perhaps TRBD1 as D (6 bases). Germline-derived CDR1 and CDR2 are KGHDR and SFDVKD. The ends were cut back, 9 bases at V and 1 base at J, with 11 bases in the middle. The CDR3 spans 13 residues. The CDR3 DNA reads as TGTGCCACCCAGGGGACGGTCCAAGAGACCCAGTACTTC. Amino acids: CATQGTVQETQYF.